This TCR beta chain originates from a study of vaccination effects on CD4 cells after COVID-19. The overall study: Following the second dose by a median of 72 days, the post-vaccine samples were obtained.

In the ViraFEST assay, antigen-specific CD4+ clonotypes were identified by expansion after peptide-pool stimulation. Having been cultured for 9 to 11 days, the cells underwent CD4+ T cell isolation. Participants got two doses of BNT162b2 or mRNA-1273 vaccine. Absence of prior SARS-CoV-2 infection characterized the vaccine recipients, who showed negative nucleocapsid antibodies. This clone was seen once. Its antigen remains unknown. Study-wide points: Marked clonal contraction of infection- and vaccine-induced clones was seen late after vaccination.

Only in-frame clones appear in the TCRdb table, and some are missing; sequencing was by immunoSEQ multiplex PCR. Of around 24,000 clones listed, 81% are singletons. The material was CD4+ T cells from PBMCs cultured with SARS-CoV-2 spike peptides, obtained after COVID-19 vaccination. This sequence originates from a human donor who received a COVID-19 vaccine. Some clones in this sample may be carry-over from other donors' samples.

Here the CDR3 reads CASSKAGNIYGYTF. The CDR3 bases are TGTGCCAGCAGCAAGGCGGGAAACATCTATGGCTACACCTTC. This chain joins TRBV14 and TRBJ1-2; D is uncertain. The CDR3 runs to 14 residues. Germline loops: CDR1 SGHDN, CDR2 FVKESK. V lost 5 bases and J 4 bases, leaving 14 bases between the germline ends.